This record concerns one T cell receptor (beta chain) sequence. The ends lost 3 bases at V and 4 bases at J; junction bases unmatched: 4. Germline V CDR1 and CDR2: ENHRY, SYGVKD. The CDR3 totals 15 residues. This entry comes from a study of cytomegalovirus exposure and HLA in healthy donors. Both 60 Vbeta primers and 13 Jbeta primers went into the PCR. The table came from immunoSEQ multiplex PCR; TCRdb's copy has only in-frame clones and leaves some out. The sample lists approximately 97,000 clones; around 68% were seen once. This receptor was taken from a human donor in good health. The sequencing sample was made of PBMCs. This chain joins TRBV10-3 and TRBJ1-4; 8 bases align to TRBD1. CDR3 DNA sequence: TGTGCCATCAGTGACACAGGGGGGGTTAATGAAAAACTGTTTTTT. Its protein product is CAISDTGGVNEKLFF.